The text below deals with one T cell receptor (beta chain). This clonotype was observed a few times. Its antigen is currently not known. Base-call qualities are not available, and no considerably larger clone is one nucleotide away. Every donor was a healthy Caucasian. The twin cohort consisted of three pairs of female monozygotic twins, all aged roughly 18 to 30 years. Miltenyi CD45RO+ enrichment and human naive T-cell isolation kits were used to isolate memory (CD45RO+) and naive T cells from PBMC. The CDR3 runs 11 residues from the cysteine to the phenylalanine. Only the CDR3 part of the read is kept: 33 bases, read in frame from the first base. The germline V gene supplies CDR1 MNHNS and CDR2 SASEGT. V sheds 11 bases and J sheds 6 bases, leaving 14 bases between their ends. The method was 5' RACE. Sequencing took place on an Illumina HiSeq 2000. A universal primer binding site was added through template switching, and the final cDNA carried a unique molecular identifier so that TCR cDNA molecules could be counted accurately. First-strand cDNA for TCR alpha and beta chains was synthesized from specific primers in the conserved constant-segment region. Each cDNA library was double barcoded, with a SMART-Mk sample barcode plus Illumina barcodes, to control for contamination. TruSeq adapter sequences and Illumina sample barcodes were added in two successive PCR steps. The TCR alpha and beta cDNA libraries were sequenced on the Illumina HiSeq platform using custom primers. The original pipeline was this. MiGEC processed the raw reads to extract unique molecular identifiers, while MiXCR was used to determine the CDR3 positions. For each individual, recombination models were inferred using an EM algorithm with the repgenHMM and IGoR tools. Shared clonotypes were analyzed with the tcR package in R, and sharing was normalized by the product of cloneset sizes. To study raw recombination without the effects of thymic and clonal selection, out-of-frame nonproductive sequences were analyzed. TCRdb took the public reads, trimmed them with fastp at Q25, ran MiXCR for clone calling and kept in-frame beta chains. Identical CDR3 proteins give one entry, which carries the most common genes and DNA. TCRdb, not the original authors, processed these V and J calls. Across this sample there are 200,000 to 250,000 distinct CDR3 sequences, with more than 6.5% seen only once. The ten biggest clones cover 1.5% to 2.5% of the sample.

This specimen comes from a study of identical twins (dated by TCRdb to the mid-2010s). As for the study more broadly: To test whether fetal clonotypes persist, this study deep-sequenced TCR alpha and beta repertoires from monozygotic twins, from unrelated adults of various ages, and from cord blood. Replicate twin experiments were performed at different times using different library preparation protocols to rule out contamination. Results and caveats for the whole study, not just this receptor: Abundant cord blood beta clonotypes had fewer insertions, young adult naive repertoires showed a similar but weaker trend, and memory repertoires showed no such trend. Out-of-frame TCR alpha sharing in monozygotic twins was systematically underestimated by recombination models, whereas sharing between unrelated individuals was in agreement with the recombination models. Compared with coincidental sharing between unrelated individuals, out-of-frame TCR alpha sequences shared between twins showed an excess of sequences with low generation probability. Excess twin sharing in beta out-of-frame sequences was weaker because fewer shared sequences lowered the signal-to-noise ratio. Because the same donors could not be followed over many years, the conclusions depended on cross-sectional statistical analysis. Zero-insertion analyses could be partly confounded by invariant T cells such as MAIT and iNKT, although diverse VJ usage argued against such confounding for most clonotypes.

The sample was also linked to a second study, of yellow fever vaccine responses in identical twins. As described in the second report: The authors reported that the T cell response to vaccination in identical twins appeared partly convergent and partly personalized. The study precisely tracked vaccine-responding T cell clones in identical twins.

Sequencing was done on a sample of memory (CD45RO+) T cells sorted from blood. Reading the label with the study, this specimen's cell subset or site is: CD45RO+ enriched T cells. This receptor was obtained from a woman between 18 and 30 years old in good health. The sequence joins TRBV6-1 to TRBJ2-7; the best D guess is TRBD2, with 5 bases matching. The encoded CDR3 is CAGRTRVEQYF. The DNA reads as follows: TGTGCCGGGCGAACTAGGGTCGAGCAGTACTTC.